The 9 T cell receptor beta chains in this list originate from one sample, sequenced in a study of blood T cell repertoires in COVID-19. Here immunoSEQ multiplex PCR was the method, and the copy in TCRdb shows in-frame clones only, minus some. The sample lists some 48,000 clones; roughly 87% were seen once. Sequencing was done on a sample of peripheral blood. The receptors were gathered from a woman older than 75 in a cohort sampled during active or convalescent COVID-19.

This clone was observed once. The V call is TRBV9, the J call TRBJ2-7, with 9 bases that match TRBD1. The CDR3 runs 13 residues. After removal of 4 bases from V and 4 bases from J, the junction contained 3 bases not matched to a gene. The germline V gene has CDR1 SGDLS and CDR2 YYNGEE. The DNA for the CDR3 is TGTGCCAGCAGCTCCGACAGGGGGTACGAGCAGTACTTC. Translated, it gives CASSSDRGYEQYF.

This clone showed up just once. This chain uses TRBV6-5 with TRBJ1-2; D gene ambiguous. Germline V gives CDR1 MNHEY, CDR2 SVGAGI. The CDR3 contains 14 residues. V was cut by 6 bases and J by 4 bases, with 15 bases left in between. This CDR3 is CASSQTRAGYGYTF. The CDR3 coding sequence is TGTGCCAGCAGCCAAACGAGGGCCGGCTATGGCTACACCTTC.

The chain recombines TRBV11-2 with TRBJ2-7, with D possibly being TRBD2 (5 bases). CDR3 length equals 14 residues. The V end lost 2 bases, the J end lost 5 bases, and 13 bases lay between the germline ends. CDR1 and CDR2 (germline): SGHAT, FQNNGV. CDR3 DNA: TGTGCCAGCAGCTTAAACGGGGTTTGGGACGAGCAGTACTTC. Its protein is CASSLNGVWDEQYF.

This sequence joins TRBV19 and TRBJ1-2, with a weak D call TRBD1 (5 bases). Germline V gene data show CDR1 as LNHDA and CDR2 as SQIVND (reference sequence). The germline V and J ends were trimmed by 7 bases and 4 bases, with 19 bases remaining between them. The CDR3 covers 15 residues. The CDR3 region is CASTRGGAEGYGYTF. The CDR3, as DNA: TGTGCCAGTACCAGAGGAGGGGCGGAGGGCTATGGCTACACCTTC.

The chain combines TRBV7-3 with TRBJ2-2, with D possibly TRBD1 on 5 matching bases. Trimming cost V 3 bases and J 2 bases, with 7 bases left between them. The CDR3 sequence is 14 residues long. Germline loops: CDR1 SGHTA, CDR2 FQGTGA. The CDR3 bases are TGTGCCAGCAGCTTGGACACTAACACCGGGGAGCTGTTTTTT. This translates into CASSLDTNTGELFF.

The V and J genes are TRBV6-1 and TRBJ2-5; 8 positions match TRBD1. Germline CDR1 reads MNHNS; CDR2 reads SASEGT. The CDR3 is 13 amino acids. Trimming cost V 7 bases and J 7 bases; bases outside gene matches: 8. The chain's CDR3 is CASTDRVGATQYF. The CDR3 DNA follows: TGTGCCAGCACGGACAGGGTCGGAGCGACCCAGTACTTC.

Here the CDR3 reads CASSQQRGGGETQYF. Here the CDR3 DNA reads TGTGCCAGCAGCCAGCAGCGGGGGGGCGGAGAGACCCAGTACTTC. This sequence joins TRBV7-2 and TRBJ2-5; 10 bases agree with TRBD2. The CDR3 consists of 15 residues. V trimming: 5 bases; J trimming: 4 bases; junction bases outside the gene matches: 7. Germline V gene lookup returns CDR1 SGHTA and CDR2 FQGNSA.

This clone was recorded only once. The chain joins TRBV2 to TRBJ2-2; D possibly corresponds to TRBD2 (6 bases). CDR1 is SNHLY, CDR2 FYNNEI, per germline. The CDR3 contains 12 residues. The ends were cut back, 5 bases at V and 7 bases at J, with 8 bases in the middle. The CDR3: CASSPGGGELFF. DNA of the CDR3: TGTGCCAGCAGTCCCGGGGGCGGGGAGCTGTTTTTT.

V usage is TRBV10-3 and J usage is TRBJ2-3, with 7 bases aligning to TRBD2. Per germline, CDR1 ENHRY and CDR2 SYGVKD. The CDR3 loop spans 16 amino acids. V lost 4 bases and J lost 0; bases outside the gene matches: 7. The CDR3 nucleotides are TGTGCCATCAGTGCGCTAGCGGAGACAAGCACAGATACGCAGTATTTT. Protein product: CAISALAETSTDTQYF.